This entry features one TCR beta chain sequence. The data were obtained in a study of blood T cell repertoires in COVID-19. With 3 bases clipped from V and 6 bases from J, the junction kept 1 base outside the gene matches. Germline V CDR1 and CDR2: LGHNA, YNFKEQ. The CDR3 contains 14 residues. Original data processing: Nucleated cell counts were estimated from reference gene primer amplification. The protocol was immunoSEQ multiplex PCR, while the TCRdb copy is restricted to in-frame clones and leaves out a portion. V and J calls plus clone size are reproduced from that table; the DNA served to infer D and trimming. The sample contains 200,000 to 300,000 clones, 88% of which appear only once.

V usage is TRBV4-2 and J usage is TRBJ2-2; 10 positions agree with TRBD2. The sequenced sample was peripheral blood. The source is a woman aged 40 to 50 who had recovered from COVID-19. CDR3 sequence reads: CASSHSGRSGELFF. CDR3 DNA sequence: TGTGCCAGCAGCCATAGCGGGAGGTCCGGGGAGCTGTTTTTT.